Each of the 7 T cell receptor beta chains below was sequenced from the same sample in a study of blood T cell repertoires in COVID-19 (dated by TCRdb to the early 2020s). The protocol used for the library was the immunoSEQ multiplex PCR assay. TCRdb took this table from immuneACCESS and kept in-frame rearrangements with V and J called. Such tables lack part of the clones; where checked against another copy, unresolved V genes explain under half of the gap, and the rest is unexplained. This sample is represented by approximately 120,000 clones; about 80% of them were singletons. The ten largest clones represent 3.8% of the sample. The sample consisted of peripheral blood. The source of these receptors is a woman aged 45-60 years with acute or convalescent COVID-19.

The chain links TRBV6-2 or TRBV6-3 to TRBJ1-3, with D unresolved. The V gene's germline CDR1 is MNHEY and CDR2 SVGEGT. V gave up 0 bases and J gave up 0 bases, with 6 bases separating them. The CDR3 sequence is 15 residues long. CDR3 in DNA: TGTGCCAGCAGTTACTCGACAAACTCTGGAAACACCATATATTTT. Translating it yields CASSYSTNSGNTIYF.

The chain links TRBV5-1 to TRBJ1-3; no clear D gene. V was trimmed by 2 bases and J by 2 bases, leaving 11 bases between them. The CDR3 loop spans 15 amino acids. Looked up from germline, CDR1 is SGHRS and CDR2 is YFSETQ. CDR3 sequence: CASSLGGFPGNTIYF. In DNA form, the CDR3 reads TGCGCCAGCAGCTTAGGAGGGTTTCCTGGAAACACCATATATTTT.

The count of this clone is one. This chain connects TRBV9 to TRBJ1-4; TRBD1 agrees at 7 bases. The length of the CDR3 is 15 residues. Germline CDR1 reads SGDLS; CDR2 reads YYNGEE. The trim removed 0 bases at V and 7 bases at J, leaving 6 bases unmatched. CDR3 coding DNA: TGTGCCAGCAGCGTAGAAGGGGGCGCGGGTGAAAAACTGTTTTTT. This translates into CASSVEGGAGEKLFF.

This clone was observed a single time. The chain links TRBV19 to TRBJ1-5; D unclear. With 5 bases removed from V and 5 bases from J, the gap between germline ends came to 13 bases. Germline V gives CDR1 LNHDA, CDR2 SQIVND (reference sequence). This CDR3 has 14 amino acids. The CDR3 DNA sequence: TGTGCCAGTAGTGTAAAAGCCGGGTATCAGCCCCAGCATTTT. Its protein product is CASSVKAGYQPQHF.

This chain uses TRBV19 with TRBJ1-5; TRBD1 matches at 7 bases. Germline lookup yields CDR1 LNHDA and CDR2 SQIVND (reference sequence). This CDR3 is built from 17 residues. V lost 8 bases and J lost 3; bases outside the gene matches: 16. CDR3 sequence (DNA): TGTGCCAGTCCCGAACAGGCGGGACAGCTCCTCAATCAGCCCCAGCATTTT. Protein: CASPEQAGQLLNQPQHF.

The J gene is TRBJ1-2, the V gene TRBV5-4; TRBD1 is a possible D gene (6 bases). Trimming pared 2 bases from V and 1 base from J, leaving 15 bases between. The CDR3 consists of 16 residues. Germline-derived CDR1 and CDR2 are SGHNT and YYREEE (reference sequence). CDR3 in amino acids: CASSFRQEPNNYGYTF. CDR3 DNA sequence: TGTGCCAGCAGCTTTAGACAGGAGCCAAATAACTATGGCTACACCTTC.

This clone was detected only once. This chain links TRBV28 with TRBJ2-7, with D possibly matching TRBD1 (6 bases). The V gene lost 7 bases and the J gene lost 2 bases, with 15 bases spanning the gap. The V gene's germline CDR1 is MDHEN and CDR2 SYDVKM. The CDR3 covers 14 residues. The CDR3 DNA sequence: TGTGCCAGCATCGAACAGGGTGGCCCCTACGAGCAGTACTTC. This sequence encodes CASIEQGGPYEQYF.